A single sample is the source of the 10 T cell receptor beta chains below, sequenced in a study of cytomegalovirus exposure and HLA in healthy donors. Repertoires were generated with immunoSEQ multiplex PCR, while TCRdb's copy carries only in-frame clones and drops some. The sample gives hundreds of thousands of clones, around 87% of which show up once; roughly 2% is in the top ten. Specimen: PBMCs. These receptors originate from a woman between 18 and 30 years old in good health and CMV-seropositive.

The V call is TRBV7-9, the J call TRBJ1-1; 8 bases map to TRBD1. Germline-derived CDR1 and CDR2 are SEHNR and FQNEAQ (reference sequence). With 4 bases clipped from V and 5 bases from J, the junction kept 6 bases outside the gene matches. This CDR3 has 14 residues. CDR3 DNA sequence: TGTGCCAGCAGCTCCCGGGACAGGACGACTGAAGCTTTCTTT. This gives the protein CASSSRDRTTEAFF.

The gene calls are TRBV6-5 and TRBJ2-7, with D possibly being TRBD2 (7 bases). Trimming took off 6 bases at V and 4 bases at J, with 16 bases between the two ends. The germline V gene encodes CDR1 MNHEY and CDR2 SVGAGI. This CDR3 comprises 14 residues. DNA of the CDR3: TGTGCCAGCAGCCTGGGGGGGGCGCGATACGAGCAGTACTTC. Its translation is CASSLGGARYEQYF.

This chain links TRBV9 with TRBJ1-2; D is possibly TRBD1 (6 bases). Germline V gene lookup returns CDR1 SGDLS and CDR2 YYNGEE. The V end was cut by 0 bases, the J end by 2 bases, with 17 bases between. The CDR3 extends over 17 amino acids. The CDR3, as DNA: TGTGCCAGCAGCGTAGTTCCCAGGGGACCAGCAAACTATGGCTACACCTTC. It encodes CASSVVPRGPANYGYTF.

Only one count was recorded for this clone. V and J are TRBV28 and TRBJ1-5, with unresolved D. CDR3 size: 14 residues. In germline, CDR1 is MDHEN, CDR2 SYDVKM. Trimming shortened V by 1 base and J by 2 bases, and 6 bases separated the two germline ends. This chain's CDR3 is CASSLFTGNQPQHF. The CDR3 bases are TGTGCCAGCAGTTTATTTACAGGCAATCAGCCCCAGCATTTT.

The chain carries TRBV7-7 and TRBJ2-1; TRBD2 matches 13 bases. V was pared by 5 bases and J by 7 bases, with 5 bases of the junction left unmatched. CDR1 SSHAT and CDR2 FNYEAQ come from the germline V gene (reference sequence). The CDR3 totals 15 residues. The CDR3 region has the DNA TGTGCCAGCAGCGTGGGACTAGCGGGAAGGAATGAGCAGTTCTTC. Protein product: CASSVGLAGRNEQFF.

The V call is TRBV7-3, the J call TRBJ2-3; 9 nucleotides match TRBD2. V lost 5 bases, J lost 0 bases, and 6 bases stayed unmatched. CDR3 size: 16 residues. Germline-derived CDR1 and CDR2 are SGHTA and FQGTGA. The CDR3 is CASSPGLALSTDTQYF. The CDR3 bases are TGTGCCAGCAGCCCCGGACTAGCGCTGAGCACAGATACGCAGTATTTT.

The chain is built from TRBV4-1 and TRBJ2-1; 12 bases agree with TRBD2. The CDR3 spans 16 residues. Germline V lookup: CDR1 MGHRA, CDR2 YSYEKL. The J segment lost 9 bases and the V segment lost 1 base, leaving 7 bases of the junction unmatched. In nucleotides, the CDR3 is TGCGCCAGCAGCCAAGTAGGGCTAGCGGGAGGGCTTGAGCAGTTCTTC. Translating it yields CASSQVGLAGGLEQFF.

The chain links TRBV28 to TRBJ1-4, with a weak D call TRBD1 (5 bases). The CDR3 has 14 amino acids. Between the trimmed V and J ends, which lost 7 bases and 6 bases, there was a span of 15 bases. Germline CDR1 MDHEN, CDR2 SYDVKM. The CDR3 bases are TGTGCCAGCACTTCCCGGGGGGGGGATGAAAAACTGTTTTTT. Translation gives CASTSRGGDEKLFF. The full variable domain, rest sourced from reference TRBV28 and TRBJ1-4, is DVKVTQSSRYLVKRTGEKVFLECVQDMDHENMFWYRQDPGLGLRLIYFSYDVKMKEKGDIPEGYSVSREKKERFSLILESASTNQTSMYLCASTSRGGDEKLFFGSGTQLSVL.

The chain carries TRBV9 and TRBJ2-1; 12 bases match TRBD1. The germline V gene has CDR1 SGDLS and CDR2 YYNGEE. After removal of 0 bases from V and 8 bases from J, the junction contained 3 bases not matched to a gene. The CDR3 runs 15 residues. The CDR3 spells CASSVAGTGGHEQFF. The CDR3 DNA follows: TGTGCCAGCAGCGTAGCTGGGACAGGGGGCCATGAGCAGTTCTTC.

The genes are TRBV6-1 and TRBJ1-1; possibly TRBD1 for D (5 bases). Germline CDR1 MNHNS, CDR2 SASEGT. CDR3 length: 15 residues. V lost 4 bases, J lost 2 bases, and 14 bases lay in between. CDR3 DNA: TGTGCCAGCAGTGCTATGGACGGGGGTAACACTGAAGCTTTCTTT. Protein sequence: CASSAMDGGNTEAFF.